This T cell receptor (beta chain) was recorded in a study of graft-versus-host responses after intestinal transplantation. Study details: Those transplanted obtained multivisceral, liver-intestinal, or isolated intestinal grafts. General study findings and limits: Patients with graft-donor T cell macrochimerism had high graft-versus-host to host-versus-graft clonal ratios in allografts. Circulating GvH clones peaking coincided with falling HvG clones soon after transplant.

Of note for this clone: Its specificity is not known.

This CDR3 spans 14 amino acids. V lost 3 bases and J 1 base, leaving 9 bases between the germline ends. In germline, CDR1 is SEHNR, CDR2 FQNEAQ (reference sequence). Here immunoSEQ multiplex PCR was the method, and the copy in TCRdb shows in-frame clones only, minus some. The table has approximately 100,000 clones, roughly 93% seen once. The sequencing here drew on unstimulated CD8+ T cells sorted from spleen or lymph node cells, taken before intestinal transplant. The sequence derives from a human donor who received an intestinal transplant. This rearrangement joins TRBV7-9 to TRBJ1-1, with D unresolved. The CDR3 protein is CASSLSGENTEAFF. In DNA form, the CDR3 reads TGTGCCAGCAGCTTGAGTGGGGAGAACACTGAAGCTTTCTTT. Looking up the rest from reference TRBV7-9 and TRBJ1-1 gives the full variable domain: DTGVSQNPRHKITKRGQNVTFRCDPISEHNRLYWYRQTLGQGPEFLTYFQNEAQLEKSRLLSDRFSAERPKGSFSTLEIQRTEQGDSAMYLCASSLSGENTEAFFGQGTRLTVV.